This T cell receptor (beta chain) stems from a study of cytomegalovirus exposure and HLA in healthy donors (dated by TCRdb to 2016 to 2017). For context, the study as a whole: According to an earlier analysis of 587 of the donors, about 190 million T cells yielded 100 million or so unique TCR beta sequences and about 300 Gb of sequence data. The aim of the study was to test whether cataloging public T cell receptors could identify signatures of past pathogen exposure. Besides the first cohort of 550 to 750 subjects, a separate validation cohort made up of some 110 different subjects was used. Every discovery cohort repertoire had been produced on one sequencing platform. To predict cytomegalovirus infection status, the study brought together high-throughput TCR immunosequencing, statistical association of individual TCRs with disease status, and machine learning. An early release that covered fewer than 800 HLA-typed donors contained approximately 300 gigabases of sequencing data and some 87 million unique TCR sequences. The T cell repertoires of roughly 660 subjects were profiled by immunosequencing and related to cytomegalovirus serostatus. Rather than drawing on any new phenotypic data, the later analysis identified candidate immune exposures from TCR beta sequences and the way those sequences occurred across donors. In an earlier analysis of around 540 of the donors, high-throughput TCR beta sequencing was used to judge whether each TCR beta V gene segment behaved as functional or pseudogenic. Because of strong linkage in the cohort, roughly five DR-DQ haplotypes were treated as single units for association and clustering. Donor age, sex, ethnicity and CMV serostatus were collected together with the repertoire data. HLA typing included class I and class II loci at four-digit resolution. Among 300 to 500 genotyped donors of the cohort, an average of approximately 240,000 unique TCR beta nucleotide sequences was sequenced per donor, of which 15% to 20% were non-productive. In a later genetic analysis, genome-wide SNP genotypes for about 55% of the roughly 700 donors were used, and that subset was treated as a discovery cohort. Of the approximately 400 genotyped donors, approximately 80% were placed in the genetic ancestry cluster associated with self-reported Caucasian donors. A later analysis re-analyzed previously published TCR beta repertoires from 666 donors and added high-resolution HLA genotyping to study TCR occurrence patterns. The number of donors typed differed by locus, with roughly 620-630 for A, B, C, DRB1 and DQB1, roughly 520 for DQA1, approximately 570 for DPA1, and 400 to 490 for DPB1. Here is what the overall study found, with its caveats: Sequencing depth was assumed to be roughly uniform across donors in the presence/absence analyses, though that assumption may not hold. According to a later genetic analysis, donors in an Asian-associated ancestry cluster had fewer N-insertions in productive TCRs than the approximately 670-donor mean. A few of the identified cytomegalovirus-associated TCR beta chains were confirmed in vitro to be specific for cytomegalovirus antigens. Across donors, most TCR sequences were observed very rarely, whereas some public TCRs were present in many individuals. A later genetic analysis associated a missense DCLRE1C variant with V-gene and J-gene trimming of TCR beta chains, and an independent cohort replicated the association. Immune exposure information for the cohort was limited to CMV serostatus. According to a later analysis, TCR association rates differed among HLA loci, with DRB1 alleles showing the most associated TCRs and HLA-C alleles showing the fewest. In both the original and validation cohorts, the classifier was reported to diagnose cytomegalovirus status with high specificity and sensitivity. A further reported finding was that TCR beta sequences accurately predicted the HLA-A and HLA-B alleles for most subjects in the first cohort. Linkage disequilibrium might explain the correlated functional status among segregating V segments, but an unknown experimental factor could not be excluded. In a later analysis, 16,951 TCR beta sequences were associated with specific HLA alleles at a false discovery rate of 0.05. Compared with equally common non-associated chains, HLA-associated TCR beta chains in a later analysis were more clonally expanded and had lower generation probabilities. HLA typing was unavailable for some donors at each locus, so association tests used only the typed subset. A later analysis found that most CMV-associated TCR beta chains appeared HLA-restricted, with HLA associations seemingly driven largely by CMV exposure. According to the authors, the approach could potentially be generalized to other disease states and immunological phenotypes. Only TCR beta chains were sequenced in this cohort, and the absence of alpha or paired-chain data limited detectable features. Some IMGT-functional V segments, including TRBV6-2 and TRBV6-3, could not be distinguished by the 87-base-pair reads and were therefore excluded. In a later analysis, several top co-occurrence clusters were reported to appear linked to parvovirus B19, influenza, CMV and Epstein-Barr virus. The study gave a list of 150 to 200 TCR beta chains associated with cytomegalovirus. Strong co-occurrence of HLA alleles, especially DR and DQ, made assigning TCR associations to individual alleles difficult. Because counts were too low, about 15 rarely observed V segments, including chromosome 9 orphons, were left out of the earlier analysis of about 620 of the donors. Broadly in line with IMGT annotations, most TCR beta V segments showed up in productive rearrangements about 87% or about 30% of the time in an earlier analysis of 450 to 600 of the donors. A cluster of highly shared sequence variants was judged likely to be a technical artifact of the sequencing pipeline.

In total, more than 500 healthy bone marrow donors made up the cohort. Cohort members were all nominally healthy when sampled, although unrecorded immune exposures were likely present. The donor tested CMV seronegative and was one of the 352 seronegative cohort members. Each donor provided a peripheral blood sample, and peripheral blood mononuclear cells were used for TCR beta sequencing. Genomic DNA was extracted from the blood cell samples with the Qiagen DNeasy Blood Extraction Kit. For this clone: What antigen it recognizes has not been identified. No base quality values were provided; no much bigger clone lies one nucleotide off. This CDR3 is also generated by other DNA sequences in the sample.

From its cysteine to its phenylalanine, the CDR3 spans 13 amino acids. The kept DNA is CDR3 alone, 39 bases in frame from the first base. CDR1 and CDR2 (SGHVS, FNYEAQ) derive from the germline V gene. V and J lose 0 bases and 7 bases, and a span of 9 bases separates them. Library generation was performed with the immunoSEQ multiplex PCR assay. A mixture of 60 forward primers for TCR Vbeta segments and 13 reverse primers for TCR Jbeta segments was used in the multiplex PCR. The CDR3 region of rearranged TCR beta genes was amplified from genomic DNA by a multiplex PCR assay. Amplified TCR beta libraries were sequenced as 87-base-pair reads on the Illumina HiSeq System. On the authors' methods: A later analysis tallied 80 million to 95 million unique TCR beta chains across the 666 repertoires, and around 10 million of those chains were shared by two or more donors. Raw reads were error-corrected and collapsed into unique sequences by a nearest-neighbor algorithm in which closely related sequences were merged to remove PCR and sequencing errors. V, D and J gene segments were assigned by aligning CDR3 sequences to IMGT reference sequences. For a sequence to be retained, at least a six-nucleotide match to both a V gene segment and a J gene segment was required. Rearrangements were called productive when the CDR3 lacked stop codons and stayed in frame with V and J; all others were non-productive. CDR3 was defined according to IMGT convention as the region running from the second conserved V-encoded cysteine to the conserved J-encoded phenylalanine. The earlier analysis of about 570 of the donors excluded any sequence lacking an unambiguous match to a single V gene segment. In an earlier analysis of approximately 550 of the donors, V segments were called functional above 56.7% productive rearrangements and were called segregating when the between-donor standard deviation exceeded 5%. A statistical classification framework was built to diagnose cytomegalovirus status from the catalog of TCR beta chain sequences. In a later analysis, V and J genes were assigned by comparing TCR nucleotide sequences against IMGT/GENE-DB human TR gene sequences. A later analysis assigned CDR3 sequences and most-parsimonious VDJ recombination scenarios with the TCRdist pipeline. In a later analysis, each TCR beta chain was defined by its CDR3 amino acid sequence together with its V-gene family, and reads lacking a unique V-gene family were excluded. As a way to deal with suspected cross-contamination and a sequencing artifact, a later analysis dropped more than 500 nucleotide sequences that were highly shared and had low generation probability. In a later analysis, a clonal expansion index was calculated for each public chain from normalized within-repertoire ranks of inferred template counts. In a later analysis, generation probabilities were computed with a VDJ recombination model fitted to out-of-frame rearrangements, and the resulting probabilities were checked against IGoR. In a later analysis, hypergeometric tests were used to score TCR-TCR, TCR-HLA and TCR-CMV co-occurrence, with a repertoire-size bias correction applied to TCR pairs. In a later analysis, false discovery rates were estimated by permuting HLA or CMV assignments 20 times. A later analysis grouped co-occurring TCRs with DBSCAN, adding TCRdist sequence similarity when clustering within HLA-allele-positive subsets. Repertoires with fewer than 30,000 or more than 120,000 public chains, plus five repertoires with anomalous nucleotide sharing, were excluded from co-occurrence clustering. TCRdb stores this immuneACCESS table with in-frame sequences only. Part of the clones is absent; in the studies checked, under half of the shortfall reflects unresolved V genes, and no reason is known for the rest. Clonal size and the V and J genes are those of that table, whereas D and trimming came from the DNA. Recorded for this sample are over 150,000 clones; 75% to 85% of them occurred a single time. Jointly, the top ten make up about 13% of the sample.

This chain joins TRBV7-6 to TRBJ1-2; the D gene is not confidently resolved. This TCR came from a woman aged 50 to 60 in good health and CMV-seronegative. The sequenced sample consisted of PBMCs. The CDR3 protein is CASSLAGGRGYTF. The nucleotides are TGTGCCAGCAGCTTAGCCGGAGGGCGTGGCTACACCTTC. With all but the CDR3 taken from the reference TRBV7-6 and TRBJ1-2 genes, the full variable domain is: GAGVSQSPRYKVTKRGQDVALRCDPISGHVSLYWYRQALGQGPEFLTYFNYEAQQDKSGLPNDRFSAERPEGSISTLTIQRTEQRDSAMYRCASSLAGGRGYTFGSGTRLTVV.